The source of this T cell receptor (beta chain) is a study of blood T cell repertoires in COVID-19. Study as a whole: From T cells, B-cell-depleted T cells, or PBMCs came the material, which was cDNA or gDNA.

V gave up 4 bases and J gave up 7 bases, with 12 bases separating them. CDR1 SGHDT and CDR2 YYEEEE come from the germline V gene. The CDR3 has 12 residues. Libraries were prepared by immunoSEQ multiplex PCR; TCRdb keeps only in-frame clonotypes and omits some of them. The sample holds 90,000 to 150,000 clones, approximately 77% seen once. The chain has TRBV5-6 and TRBJ2-7, with D possibly being TRBD2 (7 bases). The sequence was collected from a human donor in a cohort sampled during active COVID-19. The specimen was peripheral blood. The CDR3 loop reads CASSGGGGEQYF. The CDR3 nucleotides are TGTGCCAGCAGCGGGGGAGGGGGAGAGCAGTACTTC. Complete variable domain (other parts from reference TRBV5-6 and TRBJ2-7): DAGVTQSPTHLIKTRGQQVTLRCSPKSGHDTVSWYQQALGQGPQFIFQYYEEEERQRGNFPDRFSGHQFPNYSSELNVNALLLGDSALYLCASSGGGGEQYFGPGTRLTVT.